Below are 23 T cell receptor beta chains sequenced from a single sample in a study of cytomegalovirus exposure and HLA in healthy donors. Primers for the PCR totalled 60 Vbeta and 13 Jbeta. Assay: immunoSEQ multiplex PCR; the TCRdb copy retains only in-frame clones and omits some. There are 95,000 to 150,000 clones in the sample; roughly four fifths occur only once, and 1.8% lies in the top ten. Input material: PBMCs. These receptors all come from a man aged 18 to 30 in good health and CMV-seronegative.

The V call is TRBV5-3, the J call TRBJ2-7; 12 nucleotides align to TRBD1. TRBV5-3 is known as an ORF, though its function is uncertain. The CDR3 extends over 21 amino acids. V was clipped by 0 bases and J by 4 bases; unmatched bases: 20. The CDR3: CARSLGGGQGAVRRRVYEQYF. The CDR3 DNA is TGTGCCAGAAGCTTGGGGGGGGGACAGGGGGCGGTCCGTCGTCGGGTTTACGAGCAGTACTTC.

This sequence joins TRBV9 and TRBJ2-1; TRBD2 matches at 9 bases. CDR3 length equals 16 residues. J gave up 4 bases and V 4 bases, and 9 bases lay outside the gene matches. CDR1 is SGDLS, CDR2 YYNGEE, per germline. CDR3 in DNA: TGTGCCAGCAGCCTTACGGGCGGGGGGGCATACAATGAGCAGTTCTTC. Its protein is CASSLTGGGAYNEQFF.

V is TRBV18 and J is TRBJ2-3, with 9 bases that match TRBD2. The CDR3 is 15 amino acids. Germline CDR1 and CDR2: KGHSH and LQKENI. J was trimmed by 1 base and V by 3 bases; bases with no gene match: 2. CDR3 residues: CASSPGLARTDTQYF. For the CDR3, the DNA is TGTGCCAGCTCACCGGGACTAGCCCGCACAGATACGCAGTATTTT.

This clone was counted a few times. This sequence joins TRBV7-6 and TRBJ1-2; tentatively, D is TRBD1 (5 bases). Trimming shortened V by 1 base and J by 8 bases, and 14 bases separated the two germline ends. This CDR3 spans 14 amino acids. Germline CDR1 is SGHVS and CDR2 is FNYEAQ. CDR3 sequence: CASSLEGRVGGYTF. CDR3 DNA sequence: TGTGCCAGCAGCTTAGAAGGCAGGGTAGGGGGCTACACCTTC.

The V call is TRBV27, the J call TRBJ2-5, with D unclear. Germline values: CDR1 MNHEY, CDR2 SMNVEV (reference sequence). The CDR3 extends over 15 amino acids. V was shortened by 2 bases and J by 3 bases, with 13 bases between the two germline ends. The chain's CDR3 is CASSLGRGLEETQYF. The CDR3 DNA reads TGTGCCAGCAGTTTAGGCCGTGGGCTTGAAGAGACCCAGTACTTC.

The chain couples TRBV15 to TRBJ1-5; 7 positions match TRBD1. Trimming removed 1 base from V and 2 bases from J; junction bases left unmatched: 5. The germline CDR1 and CDR2 sequences are LNHNV and YYDKDF (reference sequence). This CDR3 is 16 amino acids long. In nucleotides, the CDR3 is TGTGCCACCAGCAGAGTTGAGGGGGCTGGCAATCAGCCCCAGCATTTT. Its protein product is CATSRVEGAGNQPQHF.

The rearrangement links TRBV9 to TRBJ1-2, with TRBD1 matching 7 bases. The CDR3 consists of 13 residues. With 4 bases clipped from V and 2 bases from J, the junction kept 2 bases outside the gene matches. Germline loops: CDR1 SGDLS, CDR2 YYNGEE. DNA for the CDR3: TGTGCCAGCAGCCAGGGGGGAAACTATGGCTACACCTTC. It encodes CASSQGGNYGYTF.

In this sample, this clone turned up once. This sequence joins TRBV2 and TRBJ2-2, with 8 bases fitting TRBD1. The junction had 10 bases not matched to a gene; V was cut back by 6 bases and J by 7 bases. CDR1 is SNHLY and CDR2 is FYNNEI in the germline V gene. CDR3 length: 15 residues. In DNA form, the CDR3 reads TGTGCCAGCAGACCGTTACAGGGGACAGGCGGGGAGCTGTTTTTT. It codes for CASRPLQGTGGELFF.

This rearrangement joins TRBV2 to TRBJ1-2, with 7 bases lining up with TRBD1. V trimming: 7 bases; J trimming: 8 bases; junction bases outside the gene matches: 13. The germline V gene has CDR1 SNHLY and CDR2 FYNNEI. The CDR3 loop spans 14 amino acids. The CDR3 DNA is TGTGCCAGCATCCAAGGACAGGATATTGGGGGCTACACCTTC. Translated: CASIQGQDIGGYTF.

This sequence joins TRBV27 and TRBJ1-6; D is ambiguous. The CDR3 totals 13 residues. Looked up from germline, CDR1 is MNHEY and CDR2 is SMNVEV (reference sequence). The germline V and J ends were trimmed by 5 bases and 11 bases, with 13 bases remaining between them. CDR3 loop: CASSPTRSPPLHF. For the CDR3, the DNA is TGTGCCAGCAGTCCTACGCGGAGTCCACCCCTCCACTTT.

The CDR3 here is CASSIKGDTEAFF. In DNA, the CDR3 is TGTGCCAGTAGTATCAAGGGGGACACTGAAGCTTTCTTT. V usage is TRBV19 and J usage is TRBJ1-1, with D possibly matching TRBD1 (6 bases). Trimming removed 3 bases from V and 3 bases from J, with 8 bases in between. The CDR3 is made up of 13 amino acids. Germline CDR1 LNHDA, CDR2 SQIVND (reference sequence).

This clone was counted only a few times. The chain joins TRBV15 to TRBJ2-1; a weak D match, TRBD1 (6 bases). The germline V and J ends were trimmed by 1 base and 5 bases, with 9 bases remaining between them. In germline, CDR1 is LNHNV, CDR2 YYDKDF (reference sequence). This CDR3 has 14 residues. The CDR3: CATSRGGTNNEQFF. The CDR3 nucleotides read TGTGCCACCAGCAGAGGGGGGACAAACAATGAGCAGTTCTTC.

This rearrangement joins TRBV25-1 to TRBJ1-6; a weak D match, TRBD1 (6 bases). The ends were cut back, 4 bases at V and 8 bases at J, with 15 bases in the middle. Germline V gives CDR1 MGHDK, CDR2 SYGVNS. The CDR3 loop spans 15 amino acids. The CDR3 bases are TGTGCCAGCAGTGGCCTCCGGGGGGGCGATTCACCCCTCCACTTT. Residues: CASSGLRGGDSPLHF.

The chain links TRBV19 to TRBJ2-7; TRBD1 matches 7 bases. The V and J ends lost 8 bases and 0 bases, in that order; junction bases with no gene match: 7. Looked up from germline, CDR1 is LNHDA and CDR2 is SQIVND (reference sequence). The CDR3 has 14 amino acids. CDR3 amino acids: CASSAWDSSYEQYF. In nucleotides, the CDR3 is TGTGCCAGTTCCGCCTGGGACAGCTCCTACGAGCAGTACTTC.

In nucleotides, the CDR3 is TGCAGCGCCCACAGGGGGAACACTGAAGCTTTCTTT. Residues: CSAHRGNTEAFF. The rearrangement joins TRBV29-1 to TRBJ1-1; the match to TRBD1 covers 7 bases. The CDR3 consists of 12 residues. Germline CDR1 reads SQVTM; CDR2 reads ANQGSEA. The trim removed 7 bases at V and 1 base at J, leaving 3 bases unmatched.

J is TRBJ1-1 and V is TRBV7-2; TRBD1 might be the D (6 bases). With 3 bases removed from V and 7 bases from J, the gap between germline ends came to 12 bases. The CDR3 has 13 amino acids. Looked up from germline, CDR1 is SGHTA and CDR2 is FQGNSA. CDR3 residues: CASSFKTGREAFF. The CDR3, as DNA: TGTGCCAGCAGCTTTAAAACAGGGCGTGAAGCTTTCTTT.

The J gene is TRBJ1-4, the V gene TRBV28; D is unclear. The CDR3 runs 14 residues. V was trimmed by 5 bases and J by 5 bases, leaving 12 bases between them. CDR1 and CDR2 from the germline V gene are MDHEN and SYDVKM. Here the CDR3 reads CASSIVGVNEKLFF. In DNA form, the CDR3 reads TGTGCCAGCAGTATAGTAGGAGTGAATGAAAAACTGTTTTTT. The whole variable domain, filled in from reference TRBV28 and TRBJ1-4, reads DVKVTQSSRYLVKRTGEKVFLECVQDMDHENMFWYRQDPGLGLRLIYFSYDVKMKEKGDIPEGYSVSREKKERFSLILESASTNQTSMYLCASSIVGVNEKLFFGSGTQLSVL.

The chain joins TRBV5-1 to TRBJ1-2, with D perhaps matching TRBD1 (5 bases). Looked up from germline, CDR1 is SGHRS and CDR2 is YFSETQ. V lost 4 bases and J lost 0, with 19 bases in between. This CDR3 is 17 amino acids long. DNA for the CDR3: TGCGCCAGCAGCCAGGGAGGGTTCCCTACACCTAACTATGGCTACACCTTC. Its protein is CASSQGGFPTPNYGYTF.

The chain is built from TRBV29-1 and TRBJ1-2, with D unclear. Germline lookup yields CDR1 SQVTM and CDR2 ANQGSEA. V was shortened by 3 bases and J by 3 bases, with 11 bases between the two germline ends. This CDR3 comprises 13 residues. The DNA of the CDR3 is TGCAGCGTTGAGGGCCTTGAAGACTATGGCTACACCTTC. It translates to CSVEGLEDYGYTF.

This clone has only one observation. The V call is TRBV19, the J call TRBJ1-4; 7 positions match TRBD1. CDR3 size: 14 residues. V lost 6 bases to trimming and J lost 7 bases; unmatched junction nucleotides: 8. Germline loops: CDR1 LNHDA, CDR2 SQIVND (reference sequence). CDR3 sequence reads: CASSSDRDGEKLFF. CDR3 nucleotides: TGTGCCAGTAGCTCCGACAGGGACGGTGAAAAACTGTTTTTT.

V is TRBV11-2 and J is TRBJ2-7, with D possibly TRBD1 on 6 matching bases. V was trimmed by 4 bases and J by 2 bases, leaving 12 bases between them. The CDR3 length is 14 residues. Germline loops: CDR1 SGHAT, CDR2 FQNNGV. The CDR3 coding sequence is TGTGCCAGCAGCTCCTTAGGGGGACCCTACGAGCAGTACTTC. As protein: CASSSLGGPYEQYF.

V is TRBV7-3 and J is TRBJ2-5; 8 positions agree with TRBD2. Germline values: CDR1 SGHTA, CDR2 FQGTGA. V lost 3 bases and J lost 1; bases outside the gene matches: 4. The length of the CDR3 is 15 residues. CDR3 sequence reads: CASSFSGGAQETQYF. The DNA of the CDR3 is TGTGCCAGCAGCTTCTCGGGGGGGGCCCAAGAGACCCAGTACTTC.

The chain uses TRBV29-1 and TRBJ2-1; perhaps TRBD2 as D (6 bases). CDR3 length: 15 residues. V gave up 4 bases and J gave up 0 bases, with 13 bases separating them. In germline, CDR1 is SQVTM, CDR2 ANQGSEA. The DNA for the CDR3 is TGCAGCGTTGGTTTGCGGGGCGTCTCCTACAATGAGCAGTTCTTC. Residues: CSVGLRGVSYNEQFF.